This note documents a single T cell receptor (beta chain) sequence. This specimen comes from a study of response to subunit inactivated influenza vaccine. The CDR3 has 15 residues. Germline V gene sequence: CDR1 MGHRA, CDR2 YSYEKL. Trimming removed 0 bases from V and 5 bases from J; junction bases left unmatched: 4. MiXCR, applied by TCRdb to the RT-PCR reads, yields one record per CDR3 protein. The sample lists roughly 620,000 distinct CDR3 sequences; around 10% were seen once. The same sample was also studied in work on T cells expressing NK-cell markers. That source notes: UMI-tagged 5'RACE template switching yielded the TCR beta cDNA.

The chain joins TRBV4-1 to TRBJ1-5; TRBD1 matches at 7 bases. The material was PBMCs from blood, obtained on the day of vaccination. The clonotype comes from a man aged 45-65 years who received an inactivated influenza vaccine. CDR3 nucleotide sequence: TGCGCCAGCAGCCAAGATCAGGACAGGTATCAGCCCCAGCATTTT. Protein: CASSQDQDRYQPQHF.